These 16 T cell receptor beta chains were all obtained from the same sample, sequenced in a study of beta chain features in type 1 diabetes. Expressed TCRB transcripts got sequenced, as all isolated RNA was reverse transcribed. TCRdb's table, derived via immunoSEQ multiplex PCR, lists solely in-frame clones and lacks some. Of about 620,000 clones in the sample, around a sixth were seen once. Specimen: naive CD4+ T cells from blood. Every receptor here comes from a man aged 18-30 years in good health.

The chain is built from TRBV20-1 and TRBJ2-6; no clear D gene. The CDR3 is 11 residues long. Germline lookup yields CDR1 DFQATT and CDR2 SNEGSKA (reference sequence). V was cut by 5 bases and J by 4 bases, with 3 bases left in between. The CDR3 DNA reads as TGCAGTGCTCTCGGGGCCAACGTCCTGACTTTC. Residues: CSALGANVLTF.

This clone is a singleton in its sample. The rearrangement joins TRBV2 to TRBJ2-1, with 8 bases identical to TRBD1. Trimming cost V 3 bases and J 4 bases; bases outside gene matches: 5. Germline loops: CDR1 SNHLY, CDR2 FYNNEI. This CDR3 contains 15 residues. The CDR3 protein is CASSDEGQVYNEQFF. CDR3 DNA: TGTGCCAGCAGTGATGAGGGACAGGTGTACAATGAGCAGTTCTTC. Full variable domain (remainder filled in from reference TRBV2 and TRBJ2-1): EPEVTQTPSHQVTQMGQEVILRCVPISNHLYFYWYRQILGQKVEFLVSFYNNEISEKSEIFDDQFSVERPDGSNFTLKIRSTKLEDSAMYFCASSDEGQVYNEQFFGPGTRLTVL.

This clone was counted a few times. The genes are TRBV18 and TRBJ2-7, with 7 nucleotides matching TRBD1. CDR1 and CDR2 from the germline V gene are KGHSH and LQKENI. This CDR3 spans 14 amino acids. Trimming took 3 bases from V and 1 from J; bases not matched to a gene: 3. The CDR3 spells CASSPGQRSYEQYF. The CDR3 DNA follows: TGTGCCAGCTCACCGGGACAGCGATCCTACGAGCAGTACTTC.

This clone was picked up a small number of times. This chain links TRBV7-2 with TRBJ2-7; 9 nucleotides align to TRBD2. The germline gives CDR1 SGHTA, CDR2 FQGNSA. This CDR3 region has 14 residues. Germline trimming cut 3 bases from V and 7 bases from J; bases unmatched to any gene: 7. The CDR3, as DNA: TGTGCCAGCAGCTTTGGGCTAGCGGGACGGGAGCAGTACTTC. This translates into CASSFGLAGREQYF.

This clone came up a few times. The rearrangement joins TRBV30 to TRBJ1-5, with 7 bases that match TRBD1. With V trimmed by 0 bases and J by 7 bases, 9 bases remained unmatched. Germline V lookup: CDR1 GTSNPN, CDR2 SVGIG (reference sequence). CDR3 size: 15 residues. CDR3 nucleotides: TGTGCCTGGAGTGTAAAGACAGGGTTAAACCAGCCCCAGCATTTT. It codes for CAWSVKTGLNQPQHF. Full variable domain (missing parts from reference TRBV30 and TRBJ1-5): SQTIHQWPATLVQPVGSPLSLECTVEGTSNPNLYWYRQAAGRGLQLLFYSVGIGQISSEVPQNLSASRPQDRQFILSSKKLLLSDSGFYLCAWSVKTGLNQPQHFGDGTRLSIL.

This clone was detected a few times. The genes are TRBV7-2 and TRBJ2-3, with TRBD1 matching 7 bases. V dropped 2 bases and J dropped 1; count of bases not matched to a gene: 15. The length of the CDR3 is 19 residues. The V gene's germline CDR1 is SGHTA and CDR2 FQGNSA. The CDR3 region is CASSLQPPGRGYGTDTQYF. The DNA for the CDR3 is TGTGCCAGCAGCTTACAGCCTCCAGGCAGGGGGTATGGCACAGATACGCAGTATTTT.

This clone has just a few counts. V gene TRBV6-5 combines with J gene TRBJ2-7; D not resolved. The CDR3 has 13 amino acids. V was clipped by 6 bases and J by 3 bases, with 12 bases between them. In germline, CDR1 is MNHEY, CDR2 SVGAGI. Here the CDR3 reads CASRPPGYYEQYF. CDR3 in DNA: TGTGCCAGCAGACCTCCCGGATACTACGAGCAGTACTTC.

This clone was counted between two and nine times. The chain combines TRBV9 with TRBJ2-7; D remains ambiguous. The V end was cut by 3 bases, the J end by 0 bases, with 16 bases between. CDR1 is SGDLS, CDR2 YYNGEE, per germline. The CDR3 loop spans 16 amino acids. CDR3 residues: CASSAQVDLSSYEQYF. CDR3 DNA: TGTGCCAGCAGCGCCCAAGTAGACCTAAGCTCCTACGAGCAGTACTTC.

This clone showed up just a few times. The chain employs TRBV5-4 and TRBJ2-7; 14 bases match TRBD2. After removal of 4 bases from V and 2 bases from J, the junction contained 8 bases not matched to a gene. Per the germline V gene, CDR1 is SGHNT and CDR2 is YYREEE (reference sequence). The CDR3 has 17 amino acids. DNA for the CDR3: TGTGCCAGCAGCACCGGGACTAGCGGGAGCATACCCTACGAGCAGTACTTC. This codes for CASSTGTSGSIPYEQYF.

This clone has just a few counts. The sample holds other DNA sequences that translate to the same CDR3. The chain recombines TRBV10-3 with TRBJ2-5; D may be TRBD2 (5 bases). The ends were cut back, 4 bases at V and 5 bases at J, with 8 bases in the middle. This CDR3 comprises 12 residues. CDR1 is ENHRY, CDR2 SYGVKD, per germline. The chain's CDR3 is CAISVGGETQYF. The CDR3 DNA sequence: TGTGCCATCAGTGTAGGCGGGGAGACCCAGTACTTC.

This clone was found a few times. The CDR3 loop reads CASSQVDKNGDTQYF. CDR3 bases: TGTGCCAGCAGCCAAGTAGACAAGAACGGAGATACGCAGTATTTT. The rearrangement uses TRBV4-2 and TRBJ2-3; D gene uncertain. CDR3 length equals 15 residues. V gave up 1 base and J gave up 5 bases, with 13 bases separating them. Germline CDR1 reads LGHNA; CDR2 reads YNFKEQ.

This clone has just a few counts. V usage is TRBV30 and J usage is TRBJ1-5; no firm D call. Germline V lookup: CDR1 GTSNPN, CDR2 SVGIG (reference sequence). V lost 4 bases and J 3 bases, leaving 10 bases between the germline ends. The CDR3 sequence is 13 residues long. The CDR3, as DNA: TGTGCCTGGACAGGAAGGGACAATCAGCCCCAGCATTTT. Translated: CAWTGRDNQPQHF.

The CDR3 spells CAIGWDCVGNTIYF. The CDR3 region has the DNA TGTGCCATCGGCTGGGACTGTGTTGGAAACACCATATATTTT. The chain uses TRBV11-3 and TRBJ1-3, with D possibly TRBD1 on 5 matching bases. CDR1 SGHNT and CDR2 YENEEA come from the germline V gene. This CDR3 contains 14 residues. V was cut by 10 bases and J by 3 bases, with 16 bases left in between.

This rearrangement joins TRBV27 to TRBJ2-4; 7 nucleotides agree with TRBD1. CDR1 is MNHEY, CDR2 SMNVEV, per germline (reference sequence). The CDR3 has 15 residues. J gave up 6 bases and V 6 bases, and 11 bases lay outside the gene matches. In nucleotides, the CDR3 is TGTGCCAGCAGCTCCGCCCAGGGGGACAGAAACATTCAGTACTTC. Translating gives CASSSAQGDRNIQYF.

The sample holds a few counts of this clone. This rearrangement joins TRBV7-2 to TRBJ2-3; D is uncertain. The V gene's germline CDR1 is SGHTA and CDR2 FQGNSA. The V and J ends lost 7 bases and 6 bases respectively, with 8 bases between them. The CDR3 runs 11 residues. The CDR3: CASNTRDTQYF. CDR3 coding DNA: TGTGCCAGCAATACGCGCGATACGCAGTATTTT. Drawing the rest from reference TRBV7-2 and TRBJ2-3, the complete variable domain is GAGVSQSPSNKVTEKGKDVELRCDPISGHTALYWYRQSLGQGLEFLIYFQGNSAPDKSGLPSDRFSAERTGGSVSTLTIQRTQQEDSAVYLCASNTRDTQYFGPGTRLTVL.

This clone was counted a few times. The chain joins TRBV15 to TRBJ1-5; D possibly corresponds to TRBD1 (6 bases). V was trimmed by 1 base and J by 0 bases, leaving 16 bases between them. Germline CDR1 reads LNHNV; CDR2 reads YYDKDF (reference sequence). This CDR3 has 18 amino acids. The CDR3 region is CATSRGPTGGHSNQPQHF. The DNA for the CDR3 is TGTGCCACCAGCAGAGGTCCGACGGGGGGCCATAGCAATCAGCCCCAGCATTTT.